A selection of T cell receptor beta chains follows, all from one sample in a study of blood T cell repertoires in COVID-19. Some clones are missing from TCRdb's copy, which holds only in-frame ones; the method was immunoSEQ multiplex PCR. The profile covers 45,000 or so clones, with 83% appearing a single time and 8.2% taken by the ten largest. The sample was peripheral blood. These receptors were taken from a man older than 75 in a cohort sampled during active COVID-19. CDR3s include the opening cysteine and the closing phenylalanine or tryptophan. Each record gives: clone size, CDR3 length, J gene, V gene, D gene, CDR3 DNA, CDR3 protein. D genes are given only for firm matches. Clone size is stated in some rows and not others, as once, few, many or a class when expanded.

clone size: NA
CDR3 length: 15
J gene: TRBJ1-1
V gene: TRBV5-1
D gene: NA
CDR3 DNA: TGCGCCAGCAGCTATTTGGGACAAACGGGCACTGAAGCTTTCTTT
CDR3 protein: CASSYLGQTGTEAFF

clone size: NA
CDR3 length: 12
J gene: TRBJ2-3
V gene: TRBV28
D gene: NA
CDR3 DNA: TGTGCCTGGAGCGGTAGCACAGATACGCAGTATTTT
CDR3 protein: CAWSGSTDTQYF

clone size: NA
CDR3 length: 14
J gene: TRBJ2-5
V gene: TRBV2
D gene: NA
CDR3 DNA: TGTGCCAGCAGTTGGACAGTTTCCGGGGTGGCCCAGTACTTC
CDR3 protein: CASSWTVSGVAQYF

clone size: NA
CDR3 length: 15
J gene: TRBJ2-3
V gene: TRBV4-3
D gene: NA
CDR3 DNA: TGCGCCAGCAGCCAAGATTGGGGGGACACAGATACGCAGTATTTT
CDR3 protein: CASSQDWGDTDTQYF

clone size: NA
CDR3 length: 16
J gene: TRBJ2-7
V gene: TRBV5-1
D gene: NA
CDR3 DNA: TGCGCCAGCAGCTTGATGCCCCGGGACACAGTCTACGAGCAGTACTTC
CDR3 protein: CASSLMPRDTVYEQYF

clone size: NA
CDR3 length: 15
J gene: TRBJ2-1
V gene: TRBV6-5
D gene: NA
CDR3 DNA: TGTGCCAGCAGTTATGCAGGGGAGCCTACAATTGAGCAGTTCTTC
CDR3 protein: CASSYAGEPTIEQFF

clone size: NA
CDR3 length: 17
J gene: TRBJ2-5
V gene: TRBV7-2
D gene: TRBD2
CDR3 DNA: TGTGCCAGCAGCTCGCGTTCAGCTAGCGGATACCAAGAGACCCAGTACTTC
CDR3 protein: CASSSRSASGYQETQYF

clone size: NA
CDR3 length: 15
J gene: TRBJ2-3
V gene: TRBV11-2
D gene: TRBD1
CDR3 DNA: TGTGCCAGCAGCTTTAGCAGGGGGCATGGAGATACGCAGTATTTT
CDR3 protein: CASSFSRGHGDTQYF

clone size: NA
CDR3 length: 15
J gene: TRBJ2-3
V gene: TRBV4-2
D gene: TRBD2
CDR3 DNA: TGTGCCAGCAGCCCTAGCGGGGGGGCCATCGATACGCAGTATTTT
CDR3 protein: CASSPSGGAIDTQYF

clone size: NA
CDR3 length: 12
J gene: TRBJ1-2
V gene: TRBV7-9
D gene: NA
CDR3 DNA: TGTGCCAGCAGCCTCGACAGCTATGGCTACACCTTC
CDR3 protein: CASSLDSYGYTF

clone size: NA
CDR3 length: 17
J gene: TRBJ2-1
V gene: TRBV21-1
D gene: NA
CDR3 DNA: TGTGCCAGCAGCAAAGCCCGAACGGGGGGCGATAACAATGAGCAGTTCTTC
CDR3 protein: CASSKARTGGDNNEQFF

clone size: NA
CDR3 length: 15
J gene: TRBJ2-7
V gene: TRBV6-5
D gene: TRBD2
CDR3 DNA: TGTGCCAGCAGTTACTCGTCGGGAGGGAGCTACGAGCAGTACTTC
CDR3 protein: CASSYSSGGSYEQYF

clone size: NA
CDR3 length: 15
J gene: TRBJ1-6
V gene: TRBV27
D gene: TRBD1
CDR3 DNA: TGTGCCAGCAGCAATGGACAGGCGTCCGGTTCACCCCTCCACTTT
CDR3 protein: CASSNGQASGSPLHF

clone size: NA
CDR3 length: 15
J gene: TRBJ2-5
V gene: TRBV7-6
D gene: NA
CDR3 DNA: TGTGCCAGCAGCTTAGTAGGCCCACTACAAGAGACCCAGTACTTC
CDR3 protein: CASSLVGPLQETQYF

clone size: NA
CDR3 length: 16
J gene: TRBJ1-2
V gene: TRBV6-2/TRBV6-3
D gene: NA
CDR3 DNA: TGTGCCAGCAGTTGGGGCTGGTCCCCCGGCGACTATGGCTACACCTTC
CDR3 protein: CASSWGWSPGDYGYTF

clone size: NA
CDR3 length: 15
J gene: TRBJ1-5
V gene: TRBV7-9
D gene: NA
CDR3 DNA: TGTGCCAGCAGCCCAGCGGGGTCGGAAGGTCAGCCCCAGCATTTT
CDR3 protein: CASSPAGSEGQPQHF

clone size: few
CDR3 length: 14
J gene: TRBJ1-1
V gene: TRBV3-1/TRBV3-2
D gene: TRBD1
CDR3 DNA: TGTGCCAGCAGCCAAGGCCCACAGGGGTCTGAAGCTTTCTTT
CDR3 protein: CASSQGPQGSEAFF

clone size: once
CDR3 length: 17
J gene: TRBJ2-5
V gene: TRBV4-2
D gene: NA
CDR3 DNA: TGTGCCAGCAGCCAAGATCCAGGCCCAACAGGGAGTGGTCCCCAGTACTTC
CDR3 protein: CASSQDPGPTGSGPQYF

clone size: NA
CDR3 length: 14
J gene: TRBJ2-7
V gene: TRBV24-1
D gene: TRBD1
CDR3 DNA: TGTGCCACCAGTGATTCGGGACAGGGGACCGAGCAGTACTTC
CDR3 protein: CATSDSGQGTEQYF

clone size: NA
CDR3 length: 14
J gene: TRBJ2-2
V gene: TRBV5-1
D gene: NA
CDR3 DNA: TGCGCCAGCAGCTCGGGACTGATCACCGGGGAGCTGTTTTTT
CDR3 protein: CASSSGLITGELFF

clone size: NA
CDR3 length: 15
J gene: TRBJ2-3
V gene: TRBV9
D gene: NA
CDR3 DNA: TGTGCCAGCAGCGAGAGGGTCAGTAGCACAGATACGCAGTATTTT
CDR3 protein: CASSERVSSTDTQYF

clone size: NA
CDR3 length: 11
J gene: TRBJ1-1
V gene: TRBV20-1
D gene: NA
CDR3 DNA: TGCAGCGATACAGGGTACACTGAAGCTTTCTTT
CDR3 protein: CSDTGYTEAFF

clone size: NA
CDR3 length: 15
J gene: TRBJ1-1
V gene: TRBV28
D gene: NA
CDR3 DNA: TGTGCCAGCAGTCCTTTTGGAGGAGTATGGACTGAAGCTTTCTTT
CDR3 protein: CASSPFGGVWTEAFF

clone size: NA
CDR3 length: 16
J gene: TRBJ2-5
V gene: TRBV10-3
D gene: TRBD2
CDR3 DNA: TGTGCCATCAGCGGGACTAGCGGGAGGTCCCAAGAGACCCAGTACTTC
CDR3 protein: CAISGTSGRSQETQYF

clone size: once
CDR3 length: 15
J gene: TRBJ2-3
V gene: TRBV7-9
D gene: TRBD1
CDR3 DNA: TGTGCCAGCAGCTACCGACAGGGCGGAACAGATACGCAGTATTTT
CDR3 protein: CASSYRQGGTDTQYF

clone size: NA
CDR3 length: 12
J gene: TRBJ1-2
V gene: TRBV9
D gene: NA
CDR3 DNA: TGTGCCAGCAGCGCTCGGTCGTATGGCTACACCTTC
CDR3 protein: CASSARSYGYTF

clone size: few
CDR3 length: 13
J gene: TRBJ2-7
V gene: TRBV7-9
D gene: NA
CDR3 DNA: TGTGCCAGCAGCGACAGCCGCTCCTACGAGCAGTACTTC
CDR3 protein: CASSDSRSYEQYF

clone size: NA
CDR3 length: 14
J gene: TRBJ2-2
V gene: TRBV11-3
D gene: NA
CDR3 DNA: TGTGCCAGCAGCTTAGACTCGTACACCGGGGAGCTGTTTTTT
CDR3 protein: CASSLDSYTGELFF